These T cell receptor beta chains were read from a single sample in a study of blood T cell repertoires in COVID-19. Assay: immunoSEQ multiplex PCR; the TCRdb copy retains only in-frame clones and omits some. The sample carries some 380,000 clones, roughly 90% recorded once. Sample: PBMCs or T cells enriched from blood (not recorded which). These receptors originate from a woman in her thirties or forties with acute COVID-19. CDR3s include the opening cysteine and the closing phenylalanine or tryptophan. D genes are given only for firm matches. Clone size, where shown, is once, few, many, or a class for clones that have expanded.

v_call,j_call,d_call,clone_size,cdr3_nt,cdr3_aa
TRBV5-8,TRBJ1-2,NA,NA,TGTGCCAGCAGCAGAACAGGGCCGGGCAACTATGGCTACACCTTC,CASSRTGPGNYGYTF
TRBV10-3,TRBJ2-1,NA,NA,TGTGCCATCAGTGATGAACTAGCTTACAATGAGCAGTTCTTC,CAISDELAYNEQFF
TRBV6-1,TRBJ2-7,TRBD2,NA,TGTGCCAGCAGTGAATACCCGGGAGGATCCCGCGAGCAGTACTTC,CASSEYPGGSREQYF
TRBV24-1,TRBJ2-5,NA,NA,TGTGCCACCAGTGATCCGCCGCACAGGGAAGAGACCCAGTACTTC,CATSDPPHREETQYF
TRBV7-9,TRBJ2-3,NA,NA,TGTGCCAGCAGCTTCGCGGTAGATACGCAGTATTTT,CASSFAVDTQYF
TRBV25-1,TRBJ1-5,TRBD1,NA,TGTGCCAGCAGTGATGGACAGGCACTCAATCAGCCCCAGCATTTT,CASSDGQALNQPQHF
TRBV29-1,TRBJ2-3,NA,NA,TGCAGCGTTGCGGGACTTTTAACCCCAGATACGCAGTATTTT,CSVAGLLTPDTQYF
TRBV12-5,TRBJ2-5,TRBD2,NA,TGTGCTAGTGGTAGGATTAGCGGGGGGGCTTGGGAGACCCAGTACTTC,CASGRISGGAWETQYF
TRBV27,TRBJ1-2,TRBD1,few,TGTGCCAGCGGACAGGGTTCGAACTATGGCTACACCTTC,CASGQGSNYGYTF
TRBV2,TRBJ2-7,TRBD1,once,TGTGCCAGCAGTTTGGGACAGAGCTACGAGCAGTACTTC,CASSLGQSYEQYF
TRBV19,TRBJ2-1,TRBD1,NA,TGTGCCAGTAGTATGACAGGGGGATACAATGAGCAGTTCTTC,CASSMTGGYNEQFF
TRBV7-9,TRBJ2-4,TRBD1,NA,TGTGCCAGCAACCTTGCCGGGACAGGGGGTACAAACATTCAGTACTTC,CASNLAGTGGTNIQYF
TRBV24-1,TRBJ1-1,NA,once,TGTGCCACCAAACGGGGAAAGAACACTGAAGCTTTCTTT,CATKRGKNTEAFF
TRBV3-1/TRBV3-2,TRBJ2-5,NA,NA,TGTGCCAGCAGCCAAATTGGGCAGGCGCAAGAGACCCAGTACTTC,CASSQIGQAQETQYF
TRBV15,TRBJ1-3,NA,NA,TGTGCCACCTCCGAGGCGGGGGTTGGAAACACCATATATTTT,CATSEAGVGNTIYF
TRBV9,TRBJ1-2,TRBD1,NA,TGTGCCAGCAGCGTGGGTAGACAGGGAGCTAACTATGGCTACACCTTC,CASSVGRQGANYGYTF
TRBV23-1,TRBJ2-7,NA,NA,TGCGCCAGAGCTTACGAGCAGTACTTC,CARAYEQYF
TRBV9,TRBJ2-7,TRBD1,NA,TGTGCCAGCAGCGTAGGGACAGGGGCATCCTACGAGCAGTACTTC,CASSVGTGASYEQYF
TRBV19,TRBJ2-1,TRBD1,once,TGTGCCAGTAGTATACAAGACAGGGGAAGGTCCTACAATGAGCAGTTCTTC,CASSIQDRGRSYNEQFF
TRBV2,TRBJ1-2,TRBD1,NA,TGTGCCACCGGAGGGGGACAGAAGAACTATGGCTACACCTTC,CATGGGQKNYGYTF
TRBV5-6,TRBJ1-4,NA,NA,TGTGCCAGCAGCGTCTCAGGGATTGAAAAACTGTTTTTT,CASSVSGIEKLFF
TRBV30,TRBJ2-5,NA,NA,TGTGCCTGGAGGGCTACCTCGGGGGTGGGGGAGACCCAGTACTTC,CAWRATSGVGETQYF
TRBV18,TRBJ1-4,NA,NA,TGTGCCAGCTCACCGTCACAGGGATGGAATGAAAAACTGTTTTTT,CASSPSQGWNEKLFF
TRBV24-1,TRBJ2-3,TRBD2,NA,TGTGCCACCAGTGACCGGACTAGCAGAGATACGCAGTATTTT,CATSDRTSRDTQYF
TRBV15,TRBJ2-1,NA,NA,TGTGCCACCAGCAGAAAGGGGACTGCCCTCTCCTACAATGAGCAGTTCTTC,CATSRKGTALSYNEQFF
TRBV24-1,TRBJ1-1,NA,NA,TGTGCCACCAGGGACTCGGAGGGTTTCACTGAAGCTTTCTTT,CATRDSEGFTEAFF
TRBV3-1/TRBV3-2,TRBJ2-7,NA,NA,TGTGCCAGCAGCCAAGGCGTATACTACGAGCAGTACTTC,CASSQGVYYEQYF
TRBV18,TRBJ1-5,TRBD1,NA,TGTGCCAGCTCACCGGGGACAGGGAATCAGCCCCAGCATTTT,CASSPGTGNQPQHF
TRBV5-4,TRBJ1-2,TRBD1,NA,TGTGCCAGCAGCCCACGGAGGGACAGGGGAGGCTATGGCTACACCTTC,CASSPRRDRGGYGYTF
TRBV9,TRBJ1-2,TRBD1,NA,TGTGCCAGCAGCACGAAAATGGGACAGGGGGCTGAGGGCTACACCTTC,CASSTKMGQGAEGYTF
TRBV4-1,TRBJ2-5,NA,NA,TGCGCCAGCAGCCAAGATGGGCTGAAGGAGACCCAGTACTTC,CASSQDGLKETQYF
TRBV7-2,TRBJ1-6,NA,NA,TGTGCCAGCAGATTATTCAGGGATTCACCCCTCCACTTT,CASRLFRDSPLHF
TRBV10-3,TRBJ2-1,TRBD2,NA,TGTGCCATCAGTGAGACTAGCGGGGGACCTTACAATGAGCAGTTCTTC,CAISETSGGPYNEQFF
TRBV6-5,TRBJ2-7,TRBD2,NA,TGTGCCAGCAGTTACGCCACTAGCGGGGGGGCCTACGAGCAGTACTTC,CASSYATSGGAYEQYF
TRBV2,TRBJ1-3,TRBD1,NA,TGTGCCAGCAGTCCCAGACAGGGGTTCTCTGGAAACACCATATATTTT,CASSPRQGFSGNTIYF
TRBV2,TRBJ1-6,NA,NA,TGTGCCAGCATGAGGGTTCTTAATTCACCCCTCCACTTT,CASMRVLNSPLHF
TRBV11-2,TRBJ1-6,NA,once,TGTGCCAGCAGACGTCCGGGACTCCGGGATTCACCCCTCCACTTT,CASRRPGLRDSPLHF
TRBV5-1,TRBJ2-3,TRBD2,NA,TGCGCCAGCAGCCTCTCGGGGAGCGGGGGGATCACAGATACGCAGTATTTT,CASSLSGSGGITDTQYF
TRBV15,TRBJ1-2,TRBD1,NA,TGTGCCACCAGGCCGGGACAGGGTCGCTATGGCTACACCTTC,CATRPGQGRYGYTF
TRBV18,TRBJ2-2,TRBD1,NA,TGTGCCAGCTCACCCGGACAGGGGGCGGCCGGGGAGCTGTTTTTT,CASSPGQGAAGELFF
TRBV2,TRBJ2-2,NA,NA,TGTGCCAGCAGTCCAAGCGGGACCGGGGAGCTGTTTTTT,CASSPSGTGELFF
TRBV25-1,TRBJ2-4,TRBD2,NA,TGTGCCAGCAGTGAATTGGGGGGGAGAAACATTCAGTACTTC,CASSELGGRNIQYF
TRBV7-2,TRBJ1-3,NA,NA,TGTGCCAGCAGCTTATTGGGGTTGCGGGGTGTCTCCGGAAACACCATATATTTT,CASSLLGLRGVSGNTIYF
TRBV30,TRBJ2-1,NA,NA,TGTGCCTGGAGTGTTGAGGAGTACAATGAGCAGTTCTTC,CAWSVEEYNEQFF
TRBV5-4,TRBJ1-2,NA,NA,TGTGCCAGCAGCTTGGGAGGAGGCGGCTACACCTTC,CASSLGGGGYTF
TRBV5-1,TRBJ1-1,TRBD1,NA,TGCGCCAGCAGCTTACAAACAGGGGTCAAGGCAGAAGCTTTCTTT,CASSLQTGVKAEAFF
TRBV19,TRBJ2-7,TRBD1,NA,TGTGCCAGTAGTTCATGGGACAGCTACGAGCAGTACTTC,CASSSWDSYEQYF
TRBV7-8,TRBJ1-5,NA,once,TGTGCCAGCAGCTTAGGCCACGATGGGAAGGGAGGAAAAAATCAGCCCCAGCATTTT,CASSLGHDGKGGKNQPQHF
TRBV19,TRBJ2-7,NA,NA,TGTGCCAGTACTCCCCGTTCGGGCGGGCCGCTCTACGAGCAGTACTTC,CASTPRSGGPLYEQYF
TRBV18,TRBJ1-1,TRBD1,NA,TGTGCCAGCTCGCGGGACAGGGGGAAAACTTTCTTT,CASSRDRGKTFF